These 5 T cell receptor beta chains were sequenced from one sample in a study of vaccination effects on CD4 cells after COVID-19. The data were produced by immunoSEQ multiplex PCR, yet TCRdb's version contains in-frame clones alone and is incomplete. The data contain 70,000 to 95,000 clones, 60% to 80% of them seen just once; the ten biggest clones take up 1.1%. For these TCRs, the target antigens are not known. The ViraFEST assay expanded antigen-specific CD4+ T cells with viral peptide pools before sequencing. Once cultured for around 11 days, the cells underwent separation to obtain CD4+ T cells. Vaccination of participants consisted of two doses of either the BNT162b2 or mRNA-1273 vaccine. The specimen comprised CD4+ T cells from PBMCs cultured with HCoV-OC43 spike peptides, sampled after COVID-19 vaccination. Stated subset: HCoV-OC43 spike overlapping peptide pool stimulation. These receptors came from a human donor who received a COVID-19 vaccine.

The rearrangement links TRBV4-1 to TRBJ2-7; 9 bases match TRBD1. CDR1 is MGHRA, CDR2 YSYEKL, per germline. CDR3 length: 13 residues. Losses at the gene ends were 4 bases for V and 7 bases for J; bases not matched to a gene: 5. CDR3 sequence reads: CASSLTGGREQYV. For the CDR3, the DNA is TGCGCCAGCAGCCTGACAGGGGGGAGGGAGCAGTACGTC.

The rearrangement links TRBV3-1 (or the pseudogene TRBV3-2) to TRBJ1-2, with 7 bases matching TRBD1. The CDR3 sequence is 13 residues long. The germline V gene has CDR1 LGHDT and CDR2 YNNKEL (reference sequence). The ends lost 4 bases at V and 4 bases at J; junction bases unmatched: 3. CDR3 protein: CASSPTGTYGYTF. The CDR3 coding sequence is TGTGCCAGCAGCCCGACAGGGACCTATGGCTACACCTTC.

This chain connects TRBV19 to TRBJ2-3, with D maybe TRBD1 (7 bases). This CDR3 is built from 16 residues. V lost 3 bases and J 5 bases, leaving 18 bases between the germline ends. Germline-derived CDR1 and CDR2 are LNHDA and SQIVND (reference sequence). CDR3 nucleotides: TGTGCCAGTAGTATCCCAACAGGGGAGGAGGTAGATACGCAGTATTTT. It codes for CASSIPTGEEVDTQYF.

The chain combines TRBV24-1 with TRBJ1-5; TRBD1 matches 10 bases. Germline assignment: CDR1 KGHDR and CDR2 SFDVKD. This CDR3 is built from 15 residues. The trim removed 2 bases at V and 5 bases at J, leaving 2 bases unmatched. The CDR3 DNA reads TGTGCCACCAGTGATTGGGGGACAGGGGATCAGCCCCAGCATTTT. Protein: CATSDWGTGDQPQHF.

In this sample, this clone turned up once. The chain uses TRBV12-3 or TRBV12-4 and TRBJ2-5; D is unclear. V was cut by 5 bases and J by 4 bases, with 11 bases left in between. The CDR3 runs 13 residues. The CDR3, as DNA: TGTGCCAGCAGTCCGACGACATCAGAGACCCAGTACTTC. Protein product: CASSPTTSETQYF.